Listed below are T cell receptor beta chains from one sample, sequenced in a study of blood T cell repertoires in COVID-19. Clones were read by immunoSEQ multiplex PCR, and TCRdb kept only the in-frame ones, dropping some. Of tens of thousands of clones detected, roughly 85% appear once; the ten largest clones hold over 3%. The specimen sequenced was peripheral blood. These TCRs come from a man in his sixties with acute or convalescent COVID-19. Both conserved end residues are part of each CDR3. The order of the fields is V gene, J gene, clone size, D gene, CDR3 protein, CDR3 DNA. D genes are given only for firm matches. Size is omitted from some rows. Given values are once, few, many or a class for expanded clones.

>TRBV12-3/TRBV12-4|TRBJ2-3|few|NA
CASRGTSTDTQYF
TGTGCCTCCCGTGGGACTAGCACAGATACGCAGTATTTT
>TRBV2|TRBJ1-1|NA|NA
CASTEGRARCFF
TGTGCCAGCACGGAGGGGCGGGCGCGGTGTTTCTTT
>TRBV28|TRBJ2-2|NA|TRBD2
CASRTSGTAGELFF
TGTGCCAGCCGGACTAGCGGGACGGCCGGGGAGCTGTTTTTT
>TRBV3-1/TRBV3-2|TRBJ2-1|NA|NA
CASSLRNEQFF
TGTGCCAGCAGCCTGAGGAATGAGCAGTTCTTC
>TRBV30|TRBJ2-2|few|TRBD2
CAWSSGLAGVTGELFF
TGTGCCTGGAGTTCGGGCCTAGCGGGGGTCACCGGGGAGCTGTTTTTT
>TRBV7-3|TRBJ2-1|NA|TRBD2
CASSWTSAAYNEQFF
TGTGCCAGCAGCTGGACTAGCGCTGCCTACAATGAGCAGTTCTTC
>TRBV11-2|TRBJ2-5|few|NA
CASSLEGTVGAQYF
TGTGCCAGCAGCCTGGAGGGGACCGTCGGGGCCCAGTACTTC
>TRBV2|TRBJ2-1|NA|TRBD1
CASTLGTDPGRQFF
TGTGCCAGCACGCTAGGGACAGATCCCGGTAGGCAGTTCTTC
>TRBV5-4|TRBJ2-5|NA|TRBD2
CASSPNPVAGGGETQYF
TGTGCCAGCAGCCCGAACCCCGTAGCGGGAGGAGGAGAGACCCAGTACTTC
>TRBV20-1|TRBJ2-3|NA|TRBD1
CSAIQGDTQYF
TGCAGTGCTATACAGGGGGATACGCAGTATTTT
>TRBV15|TRBJ1-4|once|NA
CATSRDRGSGEKLFF
TGTGCCACCAGCAGAGATCGAGGGTCCGGTGAAAAACTGTTTTTT
>TRBV29-1|TRBJ2-1|NA|TRBD2
CSVEGGRSYNEQFF
TGCAGCGTTGAAGGCGGGAGGTCCTACAATGAGCAGTTCTTC
>TRBV20-1|TRBJ2-3|NA|TRBD2
CSASSTSGNTDTQYF
TGCAGTGCTAGTTCGACTAGCGGAAACACAGATACGCAGTATTTT
>TRBV29-1|TRBJ2-1|NA|TRBD2
CSVELAGGSQTVNEQFF
TGCAGCGTTGAATTGGCGGGAGGATCCCAGACCGTCAATGAGCAGTTCTTC
>TRBV19|TRBJ2-7|NA|TRBD1
CASSPGQGFSYEQYF
TGTGCCAGTAGTCCCGGACAGGGGTTCTCCTACGAGCAGTACTTC
>TRBV19|TRBJ1-5|NA|TRBD1
CASRTQGASNQPQHF
TGTGCCAGTAGGACACAGGGGGCAAGCAATCAGCCCCAGCATTTT
>TRBV7-2|TRBJ1-6|NA|NA
CASSLGYRANSPLHF
TGTGCCAGCAGCTTGGGGTACAGGGCCAATTCACCCCTCCACTTT
>TRBV28|TRBJ1-1|NA|TRBD1
CASSQDRGSAEAFF
TGTGCCAGCAGTCAGGACAGGGGCTCGGCTGAAGCTTTCTTT
>TRBV27|TRBJ1-1|NA|TRBD1
CASSLSRRGRTEAFF
TGTGCCAGCAGTTTATCGAGAAGGGGGCGGACTGAAGCTTTCTTT
>TRBV6-5|TRBJ1-1|NA|NA
CASSLTTNTEAFF
TGTGCCAGCAGTCTCACAACGAACACTGAAGCTTTCTTT
>TRBV4-3|TRBJ2-5|NA|NA
CASSQDTGQQETQYF
TGCGCCAGCAGCCAAGATACCGGACAACAAGAGACCCAGTACTTC
>TRBV4-1|TRBJ1-1|NA|NA
CASSQSTEAFF
TGCGCCAGCAGCCAGAGCACTGAAGCTTTCTTT
>TRBV3-1/TRBV3-2|TRBJ1-2|NA|NA
CASNNGGIYGYTF
TGTGCCAGCAACAACGGGGGAATCTATGGCTACACCTTC
>TRBV5-1|TRBJ2-2|NA|TRBD2
CASSFGLAGETGELFF
TGCGCCAGCAGTTTTGGACTAGCGGGAGAAACCGGGGAGCTGTTTTTT
>TRBV28|TRBJ1-5|NA|NA
CASSLGGHFSNQPQHF
TGTGCCAGCAGTTTAGGGGGACATTTTAGCAATCAGCCCCAGCATTTT
>TRBV2|TRBJ1-2|NA|NA
CASSGGPRNYGYTF
TGTGCCAGCAGTGGGGGCCCCCGGAACTATGGCTACACCTTC
>TRBV7-2|TRBJ1-3|NA|NA
CASSLGQGGNTIYF
TGTGCCAGCAGCCTAGGTCAGGGGGGAAACACCATATATTTT
>TRBV7-2|TRBJ2-1|NA|NA
CASSSRGSEYNEQFF
TGTGCCAGCAGCTCCCGAGGCAGCGAATACAATGAGCAGTTCTTC
>TRBV11-2|TRBJ1-1|once|NA
CASSLGRGSEAFF
TGTGCCAGCAGCTTAGGAAGGGGATCTGAAGCTTTCTTT
>TRBV7-9|TRBJ2-3|once|TRBD1
CASSFTRGQSTDTQYF
TGTGCCAGCAGCTTCACACGGGGACAGAGCACAGATACGCAGTATTTT
>TRBV28|TRBJ1-6|NA|NA
CASSSEGNSPLHF
TGTGCCAGCAGTTCTGAGGGTAATTCACCCCTCCACTTT
>TRBV2|TRBJ1-5|NA|NA
CASRGDSNQPQHF
TGTGCCAGCAGGGGAGATAGCAATCAGCCCCAGCATTTT